Presented here are 19 T cell receptor beta chains from one specimen sequenced in a study of T cell repertoires and HLA-DP antigens (dated by TCRdb to the late 2010s). Libraries were constructed by the immunoSEQ multiplex PCR assay. The immuneACCESS repertoire file appears here via TCRdb, limited to in-frame rearrangements. These files lack a portion of the clones; in checked studies, under half of the deficit traces to unresolved V genes, and the cause of the others is not known. This sample gives roughly 70,000 clones in total; around 80% of them show up just once. The ten largest clones take up roughly 1.5% of the sample. No antigen has been identified for these receptors. Sequenced sample: CD4+ T cells from PBMCs. Every receptor here comes from a man aged 55 to 70 in good health and CMV-seronegative.

The chain is built from TRBV5-1 and TRBJ2-6; no reliable D call. The CDR3 covers 14 residues. V shed 1 base and J shed 4 bases, with 6 bases lying between them. Germline CDR1 is SGHRS and CDR2 is YFSETQ. CDR3 loop: CASSLFPGANVLTF. CDR3 sequence (DNA): TGCGCCAGCAGCTTGTTCCCAGGGGCCAACGTCCTGACTTTC.

This clone was picked up a small number of times. The chain combines TRBV2 with TRBJ1-3, with 8 bases lining up with TRBD1. The CDR3 consists of 15 residues. Germline CDR1 SNHLY, CDR2 FYNNEI. The V and J ends lost 2 bases and 4 bases, in that order; junction bases with no gene match: 4. Written as DNA, the CDR3 is TGTGCCAGCAGTGAAACGACAGGGGTCGGAAACACCATATATTTT. It translates to CASSETTGVGNTIYF.

This clone was recorded once. The rearrangement links TRBV6-6 to TRBJ2-7; D not certain. Looked up from germline, CDR1 is MNHNY and CDR2 is SVGAGI (reference sequence). This CDR3 is built from 15 residues. V dropped 0 bases and J dropped 4 bases, with 13 bases sitting between them. The CDR3: CASSYSGAGAYEQYV. As DNA, the CDR3 is TGTGCCAGCAGTTACTCGGGTGCTGGCGCATACGAGCAGTACGTC.

The chain has TRBV10-3 and TRBJ1-1; D gene unclear. CDR1 and CDR2 (germline): ENHRY, SYGVKD. The V end was cut by 0 bases, the J end by 2 bases, with 10 bases between. The length of the CDR3 is 15 residues. Here the CDR3 DNA reads TGTGCCATCAGTGAGTCGTCAGATTTTAACACTGAAGCTTTCTTT. Encoded protein: CAISESSDFNTEAFF.

Only one count was recorded for this clone. The chain joins TRBV6-6 to TRBJ2-5, with D possibly TRBD1 on 7 matching bases. Trimming took 0 bases from V and 4 from J, leaving 12 bases between them. Per germline, CDR1 MNHNY and CDR2 SVGAGI (reference sequence). CDR3 length: 15 amino acids. This CDR3 reads CASSYSTGRGETQYF. As DNA, the CDR3 is TGTGCCAGCAGTTACTCGACAGGGCGGGGAGAGACCCAGTACTTC.

The chain is built from TRBV5-5 and TRBJ1-6, with a possible D match to TRBD1 (5 bases). The CDR3 contains 17 residues. V dropped 0 bases and J dropped 1 base, with 11 bases sitting between them. Germline V gene data show CDR1 as SGHKS and CDR2 as YYEKEE (reference sequence). CDR3 protein: CASSLGGAGSYNSPLHF. DNA for the CDR3: TGTGCCAGCAGCTTGGGAGGGGCAGGATCCTATAATTCACCCCTCCACTTT. Using reference TRBV5-5 and TRBJ1-6 for the parts outside the CDR3, the full variable domain is DAGVTQSPTHLIKTRGQQVTLRCSPISGHKSVSWYQQVLGQGPQFIFQYYEKEERGRGNFPDRFSARQFPNYSSELNVNALLLGDSALYLCASSLGGAGSYNSPLHFGNGTRLTVT.

The rearrangement uses TRBV7-2 and TRBJ1-6; D is unclear. V was shortened by 1 base and J by 10 bases, with 17 bases between the two germline ends. The CDR3 sequence is 16 residues long. Germline CDR1 reads SGHTA; CDR2 reads FQGNSA. CDR3 DNA sequence: TGTGCCAGCAGCTTAGGAGGCCCCCAGAGAGGATCACCCCTCCACTTT. It specifies CASSLGGPQRGSPLHF.

There are a few counts of this clone. The rearrangement uses TRBV30 and TRBJ1-2; the match to TRBD1 covers 9 bases. Looked up from germline, CDR1 is GTSNPN and CDR2 is SVGIG (reference sequence). The V segment lost 2 bases and the J segment 5 bases; nucleotides outside the gene matches: 6. The CDR3 length is 14 residues. DNA for the CDR3: TGTGCCTGGAGTCGGGACAGGGTCCAGTATGGCTACACCTTC. It encodes CAWSRDRVQYGYTF. The full variable domain, completed using reference TRBV30 and TRBJ1-2, is SQTIHQWPATLVQPVGSPLSLECTVEGTSNPNLYWYRQAAGRGLQLLFYSVGIGQISSEVPQNLSASRPQDRQFILSSKKLLLSDSGFYLCAWSRDRVQYGYTFGSGTRLTVV.

The chain links TRBV25-1 to TRBJ2-3; D gene ambiguous. The CDR3 is 13 amino acids. Germline loops: CDR1 MGHDK, CDR2 SYGVNS. V gave up 8 bases and J gave up 3 bases, with 12 bases separating them. DNA for the CDR3: TGTGCCAGCGCCGCAGGAAATACAGATACGCAGTATTTT. The encoded protein is CASAAGNTDTQYF.

The rearrangement joins TRBV15 to TRBJ1-2, with D perhaps TRBD1 (5 bases). The CDR3 length is 16 residues. Germline assignment: CDR1 LNHNV and CDR2 YYDKDF (reference sequence). The ends were cut back, 0 bases at V and 5 bases at J, with 16 bases in the middle. This CDR3 is CATSRDPGGTLYGYTF. The CDR3 DNA sequence: TGTGCCACCAGCAGAGATCCAGGTGGGACCCTTTATGGCTACACCTTC.

The J gene is TRBJ2-1, the V gene TRBV15; D uncertain. The V and J ends lost 8 bases and 4 bases respectively, with 6 bases between them. The CDR3 loop spans 11 amino acids. Germline V lookup: CDR1 LNHNV, CDR2 YYDKDF (reference sequence). CDR3 sequence reads: CATGAYNEQFF. CDR3 nucleotide sequence: TGTGCCACCGGCGCTTACAATGAGCAGTTCTTC.

The gene calls are TRBV18 and TRBJ1-1, with no clear D. In germline, CDR1 is KGHSH, CDR2 LQKENI. V was pared by 5 bases and J by 4 bases, with 14 bases between. The CDR3 is made up of 14 amino acids. The CDR3 protein is CASSTATGVTEAFF. Here the CDR3 DNA reads TGTGCCAGCTCAACAGCGACGGGTGTCACTGAAGCTTTCTTT.

This clone was seen only a few times. The rearrangement links TRBV15 to TRBJ1-4; D is undetermined. Germline V gives CDR1 LNHNV, CDR2 YYDKDF (reference sequence). The V end was cut by 0 bases, the J end by 8 bases, with 13 bases between. The CDR3 covers 15 residues. The CDR3 region has the DNA TGTGCCACCAGCAGAGATAGGTTGGGCGGGGAAAAACTGTTTTTT. This translates into CATSRDRLGGEKLFF.

The chain couples TRBV12-5 to TRBJ2-7; 7 positions agree with TRBD2. Germline CDR1 LGHNT, CDR2 FRNRAP. This CDR3 is built from 18 residues. The ends lost 3 bases at V and 7 bases at J; junction bases unmatched: 21. The CDR3 here is CASGFGSTLAEVPSEQYV. Written as DNA, the CDR3 is TGTGCTAGTGGTTTTGGCTCCACCCTAGCGGAAGTCCCATCAGAGCAGTACGTC.

V and J are TRBV7-2 and TRBJ2-5; TRBD2 matches 15 bases. The germline gives CDR1 SGHTA, CDR2 FQGNSA. Unmatched junction bases numbered 5, after V lost 1 base and J lost 2 bases. The CDR3 is made up of 18 amino acids. In nucleotides, the CDR3 is TGTGCCAGCAGCTTAGTTGGGACTAGCGGGGGGCTGCAAGAGACCCAGTACTTC. Its translation is CASSLVGTSGGLQETQYF.

V and J are TRBV18 and TRBJ2-5; 10 nucleotides line up with TRBD2. Losses at the gene ends were 2 bases for V and 3 bases for J; bases not matched to a gene: 3. Germline assignment: CDR1 KGHSH and CDR2 LQKENI. This CDR3 is 15 amino acids long. The CDR3 protein is CASSPAGTSEETQYF. Written as DNA, the CDR3 is TGTGCCAGCTCACCAGCCGGGACTAGCGAAGAGACCCAGTACTTC.

The rearrangement uses TRBV14 and TRBJ1-2; unclear D gene. Germline V gives CDR1 SGHDN, CDR2 FVKESK. Trimming cost V 4 bases and J 4 bases, with 10 bases left between them. The CDR3 covers 13 residues. CDR3 coding DNA: TGTGCCAGCAGCCCCTTCGGGTTCTATGGCTACACCTTC. Protein: CASSPFGFYGYTF.

This clone turned up a few times. The CDR3 nucleotides are TGTGCCAGCAGCTTCGCCGGGAACACCGGGGAGCTGTTTTTT. This codes for CASSFAGNTGELFF. J is TRBJ2-2 and V is TRBV7-8; no reliable D call. CDR1 is SGHVS and CDR2 is FQNEAQ in the germline V gene. The CDR3 spans 14 residues. The V and J ends lost 3 bases and 1 base respectively, with 6 bases between them.

This chain uses TRBV7-2 with TRBJ2-1; the match to TRBD2 covers 9 bases. Germline lookup yields CDR1 SGHTA and CDR2 FQGNSA. The CDR3 has 16 residues. After removal of 5 bases from V and 8 bases from J, the junction contained 13 bases not matched to a gene. CDR3 in DNA: TGTGCCAGCAGCCTGCCTCTAGCGGGGAGGATATATGAGCAGTTCTTC. Residues: CASSLPLAGRIYEQFF.